The rows below give T cell receptor beta chains drawn from one sample of a study of early T cells in non-severe SARS-CoV-2 infection. TCRdb passed the 5' RACE reads through MiXCR, listing each CDR3 protein once. The sample includes 120,000 or so distinct CDR3 sequences, approximately 12% of them seen just once. This specimen was whole blood, taken at baseline. The source of these receptors is an adult who was a healthcare worker with PCR-confirmed SARS-CoV-2 infection or an uninfected control (not recorded which). Each CDR3 is given with its conserved first and last residue. Fields, in order: CDR3 protein, CDR3 DNA, V gene, D gene, J gene, clone size. A D gene is named only where the DNA matches it firmly. Size tells how often a clone was seen (once, few, many) or the class of an expanded clone, and some rows leave it out.

CDR3aa: CASMDGWNGELFF
CDR3nt: TGTGCCAGCATGGACGGTTGGAACGGGGAGCTGTTTTTT
v_gene: TRBV25-1
d_gene: -
j_gene: TRBJ2-2
abundance: few

CDR3aa: CASSLDTLATEAFF
CDR3nt: TGTGCCAGCAGCTTAGACACCCTGGCCACTGAAGCTTTCTTT
v_gene: TRBV7-9
d_gene: -
j_gene: TRBJ1-1
abundance: many

CDR3aa: CASSPRARSSYNEQFF
CDR3nt: TGTGCCAGCAGCCCTAGAGCCCGAAGCTCCTACAATGAGCAGTTCTTC
v_gene: TRBV11-3
d_gene: -
j_gene: TRBJ2-1
abundance: few

CDR3aa: CASSKDRGYEQYF
CDR3nt: TGTGCCAGCAGCAAGGACAGGGGGTACGAGCAGTACTTC
v_gene: TRBV4-2
d_gene: TRBD1
j_gene: TRBJ2-7
abundance: many

CDR3aa: CASSSPGRFGLYEQYF
CDR3nt: TGTGCCAGCAGTTCCCCGGGCAGGTTCGGACTCTACGAGCAGTACTTC
v_gene: TRBV12-3/TRBV12-4
d_gene: -
j_gene: TRBJ2-7
abundance: few

CDR3aa: CASSFFGQETQYF
CDR3nt: TGTGCCAGCAGCTTTTTTGGACAAGAGACCCAGTACTTC
v_gene: TRBV5-6
d_gene: -
j_gene: TRBJ2-5
abundance: -

CDR3aa: CASSTQETQYF
CDR3nt: TGCGCCAGCAGCACCCAAGAGACCCAGTACTTC
v_gene: TRBV5-1
d_gene: -
j_gene: TRBJ2-5
abundance: many

CDR3aa: CAWNVGSTDTQYF
CDR3nt: TGTGCCTGGAATGTAGGCAGCACAGATACGCAGTATTTT
v_gene: TRBV30
d_gene: -
j_gene: TRBJ2-3
abundance: few

CDR3aa: CASSAQGAPGSPLHF
CDR3nt: TGCGCCAGCAGCGCACAGGGGGCGCCGGGTTCACCCCTCCACTTT
v_gene: TRBV5-1
d_gene: TRBD1
j_gene: TRBJ1-6
abundance: few

CDR3aa: CASSLDIPGEQYF
CDR3nt: TGCGCCAGCAGCTTGGATATCCCCGGGGAGCAGTACTTC
v_gene: TRBV5-1
d_gene: -
j_gene: TRBJ2-7
abundance: -

CDR3aa: CASSEDPHTNTEAFF
CDR3nt: TGTGCCAGCAGCGAAGACCCGCATACGAACACTGAAGCTTTCTTT
v_gene: TRBV9
d_gene: -
j_gene: TRBJ1-1
abundance: few

CDR3aa: CSARDQGDQPQHF
CDR3nt: TGCAGTGCTAGAGATCAAGGTGATCAGCCCCAGCATTTT
v_gene: TRBV20-1
d_gene: -
j_gene: TRBJ1-5
abundance: -

CDR3aa: CASSLRGSERGTEAFF
CDR3nt: TGCGCCAGCAGCTTAAGAGGGTCTGAGAGGGGGACTGAAGCTTTCTTT
v_gene: TRBV5-1
d_gene: -
j_gene: TRBJ1-1
abundance: -

CDR3aa: CASSDGLAGDSTDTQYF
CDR3nt: TGTGCCAGCAGCGATGGACTAGCGGGGGACTCAACAGATACGCAGTATTTT
v_gene: TRBV7-7
d_gene: TRBD2
j_gene: TRBJ2-3
abundance: many

CDR3aa: CASSPFDRGNEQFF
CDR3nt: TGTGCCAGCTCACCATTCGACAGGGGCAATGAGCAGTTCTTC
v_gene: TRBV18
d_gene: TRBD1
j_gene: TRBJ2-1
abundance: many

CDR3aa: CASSLAQTGTGNTEAFF
CDR3nt: TGTGCCAGCAGCTTAGCTCAAACAGGAACAGGGAACACTGAAGCTTTCTTT
v_gene: TRBV7-9
d_gene: -
j_gene: TRBJ1-1
abundance: few

CDR3aa: CASTSAGTNYGYTF
CDR3nt: TGTGCCAGCACTAGTGCCGGGACTAACTATGGCTACACCTTC
v_gene: TRBV28
d_gene: -
j_gene: TRBJ1-2
abundance: -

CDR3aa: CASSQLRLNTEAFF
CDR3nt: TGTGCCAGCAGCCAATTAAGATTGAACACTGAAGCTTTCTTT
v_gene: TRBV12-3/TRBV12-4
d_gene: -
j_gene: TRBJ1-1
abundance: -

CDR3aa: CATSDSTNSADTQYF
CDR3nt: TGTGCCACCAGTGACTCCACTAACAGCGCAGATACGCAGTATTTT
v_gene: TRBV24-1
d_gene: -
j_gene: TRBJ2-3
abundance: -

CDR3aa: CSARRAGDGQPQHF
CDR3nt: TGCAGTGCTAGGAGGGCAGGAGACGGTCAGCCCCAGCATTTT
v_gene: TRBV20-1
d_gene: -
j_gene: TRBJ1-5
abundance: few

CDR3aa: CASRRQGHNSPLHF
CDR3nt: TGTGCCAGCAGGAGACAGGGGCACAATTCACCCCTCCACTTT
v_gene: TRBV2
d_gene: TRBD1
j_gene: TRBJ1-6
abundance: -

CDR3aa: CACAARWDTEAFF
CDR3nt: TGTGCCTGCGCCGCACGGTGGGACACTGAAGCTTTCTTT
v_gene: TRBV9
d_gene: -
j_gene: TRBJ1-1
abundance: many

CDR3aa: CASRSGGGSYNSPLHF
CDR3nt: TGCGCCAGCAGGTCAGGGGGCGGGTCCTATAATTCACCCCTCCACTTT
v_gene: TRBV10-2
d_gene: TRBD1
j_gene: TRBJ1-6
abundance: few

CDR3aa: CASIQSGGLNYGYTF
CDR3nt: TGTGCCAGCATTCAGTCAGGGGGACTTAACTATGGCTACACCTTC
v_gene: TRBV28
d_gene: TRBD1
j_gene: TRBJ1-2
abundance: many

CDR3aa: CASSRMQGDGYTF
CDR3nt: TGTGCCAGTAGTAGGATGCAGGGGGATGGCTACACCTTC
v_gene: TRBV19
d_gene: TRBD1
j_gene: TRBJ1-2
abundance: -

CDR3aa: CASSLADRDTEAFF
CDR3nt: TGCGCCAGCAGCTTGGCGGACAGGGACACTGAAGCTTTCTTT
v_gene: TRBV5-1
d_gene: TRBD1
j_gene: TRBJ1-1
abundance: many

CDR3aa: CASSEDGVWATEAFF
CDR3nt: TGCGCCAGCAGCGAAGATGGGGTTTGGGCCACTGAAGCTTTCTTT
v_gene: TRBV5-1
d_gene: -
j_gene: TRBJ1-1
abundance: few

CDR3aa: CASSRRKTAGPGANVLTF
CDR3nt: TGTGCCAGCAGCCGAAGAAAAACTGCGGGGCCTGGGGCCAACGTCCTGACTTTC
v_gene: TRBV11-2
d_gene: -
j_gene: TRBJ2-6
abundance: -

CDR3aa: CASSLLGGTNIQYF
CDR3nt: TGTGCCAGCAGTTTACTTGGGGGAACAAACATTCAGTACTTC
v_gene: TRBV27
d_gene: -
j_gene: TRBJ2-4
abundance: few

CDR3aa: CASRQMNTEAFF
CDR3nt: TGTGCCAGCAGGCAGATGAACACTGAAGCTTTCTTT
v_gene: TRBV6-5
d_gene: -
j_gene: TRBJ1-1
abundance: -

CDR3aa: CASSLASGVGYTF
CDR3nt: TGTGCCAGCAGCTTAGCAAGCGGGGTTGGCTACACCTTC
v_gene: TRBV7-9
d_gene: -
j_gene: TRBJ1-2
abundance: few

CDR3aa: CASSLGGWGNSPLHF
CDR3nt: TGTGCCAGCAGTTTGGGGGGTTGGGGAAATTCACCCCTCCACTTT
v_gene: TRBV12-3/TRBV12-4
d_gene: -
j_gene: TRBJ1-6
abundance: many

CDR3aa: CASSPLGGNSPLHF
CDR3nt: TGTGCCAGCTCCCCACTAGGGGGCAACTCACCCCTCCACTTT
v_gene: TRBV6-6
d_gene: TRBD1
j_gene: TRBJ1-6
abundance: -

CDR3aa: CASSFGGEETQYF
CDR3nt: TGTGCCAGCAGCTTCGGGGGAGAAGAGACCCAGTACTTC
v_gene: TRBV7-9
d_gene: -
j_gene: TRBJ2-5
abundance: -

CDR3aa: CAWTGLAGVSYNEQFF
CDR3nt: TGTGCCTGGACGGGACTAGCGGGAGTCTCCTACAATGAGCAGTTCTTC
v_gene: TRBV30
d_gene: TRBD2
j_gene: TRBJ2-1
abundance: few

CDR3aa: CSAPRQSVHEQFF
CDR3nt: TGCAGTGCTCCTCGACAGTCTGTGCATGAGCAGTTCTTC
v_gene: TRBV20-1
d_gene: -
j_gene: TRBJ2-1
abundance: -

CDR3aa: CASSVGGATYGYTF
CDR3nt: TGTGCCAGCAGCGTAGGTGGGGCCACCTATGGCTACACCTTC
v_gene: TRBV9
d_gene: -
j_gene: TRBJ1-2
abundance: many

CDR3aa: CASSMSSGGYTGELFF
CDR3nt: TGTGCCAGTAGTATGTCTAGCGGGGGTTACACCGGGGAGCTGTTTTTT
v_gene: TRBV19
d_gene: TRBD2
j_gene: TRBJ2-2
abundance: many

CDR3aa: CSGAGASYNEQFF
CDR3nt: TGCAGTGGAGCCGGGGCGTCCTACAATGAGCAGTTCTTC
v_gene: TRBV20-1
d_gene: -
j_gene: TRBJ2-1
abundance: -

CDR3aa: CAISEERGFNEQFF
CDR3nt: TGTGCCATCAGTGAGGAACGGGGTTTCAATGAGCAGTTCTTC
v_gene: TRBV10-3
d_gene: -
j_gene: TRBJ2-1
abundance: many

CDR3aa: CASSGDSGRGADTQYF
CDR3nt: TGTGCCAGCAGCGGGGATAGCGGGAGAGGAGCAGATACGCAGTATTTT
v_gene: TRBV9
d_gene: TRBD2
j_gene: TRBJ2-3
abundance: few

CDR3aa: CASSQEGNSPLHF
CDR3nt: TGCGCCAGCAGCCAGGAGGGTAATTCACCCCTCCACTTT
v_gene: TRBV4-1
d_gene: -
j_gene: TRBJ1-6
abundance: many

CDR3aa: CATRTASEETQYF
CDR3nt: TGTGCCACAAGGACAGCTAGCGAAGAGACCCAGTACTTC
v_gene: TRBV10-3
d_gene: -
j_gene: TRBJ2-5
abundance: -

CDR3aa: CASSLQGAFTEAFF
CDR3nt: TGTGCCAGCAGTTTGCAGGGGGCCTTCACTGAAGCTTTCTTT
v_gene: TRBV27
d_gene: TRBD1
j_gene: TRBJ1-1
abundance: -

CDR3aa: CASTTGASTSTDTQYF
CDR3nt: TGTGCCAGCACTACCGGGGCATCCACTAGCACAGATACGCAGTATTTT
v_gene: TRBV7-9
d_gene: -
j_gene: TRBJ2-3
abundance: many

CDR3aa: CSARPGGSQPQHF
CDR3nt: TGCAGTGCTAGACCAGGGGGTAGTCAGCCCCAGCATTTT
v_gene: TRBV20-1
d_gene: TRBD1
j_gene: TRBJ1-5
abundance: many

CDR3aa: CASIVGGAFQETQYF
CDR3nt: TGTGCCAGCATCGTAGGCGGGGCGTTCCAAGAGACCCAGTACTTC
v_gene: TRBV9
d_gene: -
j_gene: TRBJ2-5
abundance: -

CDR3aa: CSAYRAGSGELFF
CDR3nt: TGCAGTGCGTACAGGGCCGGGTCCGGGGAGCTGTTTTTT
v_gene: TRBV20-1
d_gene: -
j_gene: TRBJ2-2
abundance: -

CDR3aa: CASSLAGVLNEQYF
CDR3nt: TGTGCCAGCAGTTTAGCGGGAGTTTTGAACGAGCAGTACTTC
v_gene: TRBV27
d_gene: TRBD2
j_gene: TRBJ2-7
abundance: few

CDR3aa: CSARDGGRARETQYF
CDR3nt: TGCAGTGCTAGAGACGGCGGGAGGGCCCGGGAGACCCAGTACTTC
v_gene: TRBV20-1
d_gene: TRBD2
j_gene: TRBJ2-5
abundance: few

CDR3aa: CASSFTEVEKTQYF
CDR3nt: TGTGCCAGCAGCTTCACAGAAGTAGAGAAGACCCAGTACTTC
v_gene: TRBV7-8
d_gene: -
j_gene: TRBJ2-5
abundance: few

CDR3aa: CASSDRPSEKLFF
CDR3nt: TGTGCCAGCTCTGACAGACCGAGTGAAAAACTGTTTTTT
v_gene: TRBV6-5
d_gene: -
j_gene: TRBJ1-4
abundance: -

CDR3aa: CSAPGLAGGAPAGELFF
CDR3nt: TGCAGTGCCCCGGGACTAGCGGGAGGGGCCCCTGCCGGGGAGCTGTTTTTT
v_gene: TRBV20-1
d_gene: TRBD2
j_gene: TRBJ2-2
abundance: -

CDR3aa: CASSLALAGADTQYF
CDR3nt: TGCGCCAGCAGCTTGGCGCTAGCGGGAGCAGATACGCAGTATTTT
v_gene: TRBV5-1
d_gene: TRBD2
j_gene: TRBJ2-3
abundance: many

CDR3aa: CASRGTGKTEAFF
CDR3nt: TGTGCCAGCAGAGGGACGGGGAAGACTGAAGCTTTCTTT
v_gene: TRBV7-8
d_gene: -
j_gene: TRBJ1-1
abundance: -

CDR3aa: CASSPGSSYNSPLHF
CDR3nt: TGTGCCAGCAGCCCAGGGAGCTCCTATAATTCACCCCTCCACTTT
v_gene: TRBV5-4
d_gene: -
j_gene: TRBJ1-6
abundance: many

CDR3aa: CASSYRLTGDSYEQYF
CDR3nt: TGTGCCAGCAGTTATCGGTTGACAGGGGACTCCTACGAGCAGTACTTC
v_gene: TRBV6-5
d_gene: TRBD1
j_gene: TRBJ2-7
abundance: few